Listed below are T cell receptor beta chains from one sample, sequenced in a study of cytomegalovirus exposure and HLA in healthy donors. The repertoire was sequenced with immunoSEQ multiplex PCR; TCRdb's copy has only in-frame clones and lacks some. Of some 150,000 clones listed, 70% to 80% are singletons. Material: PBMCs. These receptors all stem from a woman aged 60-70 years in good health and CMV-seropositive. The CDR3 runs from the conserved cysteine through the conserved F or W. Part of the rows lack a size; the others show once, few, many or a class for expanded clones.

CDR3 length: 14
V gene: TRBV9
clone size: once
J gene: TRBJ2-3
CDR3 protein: CASGLTFSTDTQYF

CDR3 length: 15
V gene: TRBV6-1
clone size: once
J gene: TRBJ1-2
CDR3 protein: CASSEMGRGDYGYTF

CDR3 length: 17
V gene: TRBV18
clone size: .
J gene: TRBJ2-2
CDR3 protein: CASSPRRQSSNTGELFF

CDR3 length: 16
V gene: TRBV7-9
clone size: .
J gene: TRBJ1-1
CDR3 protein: CASSLYRDRGGTEAFF

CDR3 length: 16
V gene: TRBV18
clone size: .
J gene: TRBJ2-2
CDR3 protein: CASSPLLAGETGELFF

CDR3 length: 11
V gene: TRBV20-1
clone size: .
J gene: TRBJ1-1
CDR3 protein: CSASPGREAFF

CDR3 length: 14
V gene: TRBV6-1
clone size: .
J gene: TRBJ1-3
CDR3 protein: CAGSVRSSGNTIYF

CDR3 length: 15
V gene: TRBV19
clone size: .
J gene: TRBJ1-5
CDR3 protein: CASMLPGTDLKTQHF

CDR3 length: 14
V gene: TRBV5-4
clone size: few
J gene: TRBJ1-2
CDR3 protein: CASSLASPGYGYTF

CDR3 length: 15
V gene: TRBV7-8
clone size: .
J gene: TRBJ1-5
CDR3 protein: CASSHGTAYNQPQHF

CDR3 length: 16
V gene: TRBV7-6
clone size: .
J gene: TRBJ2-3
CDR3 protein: CASSLGTGERTDTQYF

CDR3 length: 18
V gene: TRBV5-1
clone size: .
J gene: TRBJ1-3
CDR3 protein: CASSSNPGQLRSGNTIYF

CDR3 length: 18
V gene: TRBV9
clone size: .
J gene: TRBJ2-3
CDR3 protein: CASSSMGGGRVSTDTQYF

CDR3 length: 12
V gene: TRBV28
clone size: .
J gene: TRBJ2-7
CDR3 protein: CASSSRGDEQYF

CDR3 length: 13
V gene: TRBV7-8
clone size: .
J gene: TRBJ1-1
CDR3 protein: CASSYIGGSWAFF

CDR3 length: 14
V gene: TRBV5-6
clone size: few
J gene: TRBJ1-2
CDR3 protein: CASSLYRDSYGYTF

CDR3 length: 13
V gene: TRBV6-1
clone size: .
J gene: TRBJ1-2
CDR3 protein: CASSPPAAYGYTF

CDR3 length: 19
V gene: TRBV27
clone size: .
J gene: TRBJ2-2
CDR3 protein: CASSRGTSGSGMVTGELFF

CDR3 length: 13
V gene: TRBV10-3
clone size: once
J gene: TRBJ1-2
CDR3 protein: CAISEINLDGYTF

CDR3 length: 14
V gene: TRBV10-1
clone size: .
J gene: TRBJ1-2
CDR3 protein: CASSPGQGHYGYTF

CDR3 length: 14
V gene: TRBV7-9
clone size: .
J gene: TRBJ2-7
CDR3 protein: CASSLAGTIYEQYF

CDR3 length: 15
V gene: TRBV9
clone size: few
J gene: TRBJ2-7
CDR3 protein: CASSVDWTEGYEQYF

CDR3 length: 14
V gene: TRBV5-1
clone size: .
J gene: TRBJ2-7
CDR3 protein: CASSFEDRDYEQYF

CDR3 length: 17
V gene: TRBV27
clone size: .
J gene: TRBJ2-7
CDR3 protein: CASSLRSRDSFSYEQYF

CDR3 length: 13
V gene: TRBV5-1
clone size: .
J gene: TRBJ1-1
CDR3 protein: CASSPDGAFEAFF

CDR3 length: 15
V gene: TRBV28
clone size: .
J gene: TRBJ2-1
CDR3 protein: CASSFGSGNYNEQFF

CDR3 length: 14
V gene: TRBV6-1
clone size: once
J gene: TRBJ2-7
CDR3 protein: CASTGLAGNYEQYF

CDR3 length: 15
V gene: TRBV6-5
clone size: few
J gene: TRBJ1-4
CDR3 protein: CASSPGTERNEKLFF

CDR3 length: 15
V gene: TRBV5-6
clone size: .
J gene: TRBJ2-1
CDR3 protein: CASSLGGLAVNEQFF

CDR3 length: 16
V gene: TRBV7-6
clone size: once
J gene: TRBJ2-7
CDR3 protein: CASSQTGTGGPGEQYF

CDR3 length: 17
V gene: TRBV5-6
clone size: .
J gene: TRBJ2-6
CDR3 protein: CASSLRTGAPGANVLTF

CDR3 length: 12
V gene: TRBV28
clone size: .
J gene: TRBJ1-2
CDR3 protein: CASRITDYGYTF

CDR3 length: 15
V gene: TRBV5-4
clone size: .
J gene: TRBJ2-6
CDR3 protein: CASSLGATGANVLTF

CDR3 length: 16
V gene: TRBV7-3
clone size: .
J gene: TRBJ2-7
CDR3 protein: CASSPKGAAGAREQYF

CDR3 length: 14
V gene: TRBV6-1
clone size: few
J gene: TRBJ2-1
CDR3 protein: CASSAGIAYNEQFF

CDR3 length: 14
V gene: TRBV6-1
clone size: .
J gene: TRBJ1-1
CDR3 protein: CASRSGGLNTEAFF

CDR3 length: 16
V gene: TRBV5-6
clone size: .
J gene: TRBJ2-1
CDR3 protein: CASSLAGRGSYNEQFF

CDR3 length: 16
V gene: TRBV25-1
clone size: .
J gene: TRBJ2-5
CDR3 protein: CASSLQGTSGIETQYF

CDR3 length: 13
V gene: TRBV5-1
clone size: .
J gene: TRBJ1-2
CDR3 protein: CASSTYGDYGYTF